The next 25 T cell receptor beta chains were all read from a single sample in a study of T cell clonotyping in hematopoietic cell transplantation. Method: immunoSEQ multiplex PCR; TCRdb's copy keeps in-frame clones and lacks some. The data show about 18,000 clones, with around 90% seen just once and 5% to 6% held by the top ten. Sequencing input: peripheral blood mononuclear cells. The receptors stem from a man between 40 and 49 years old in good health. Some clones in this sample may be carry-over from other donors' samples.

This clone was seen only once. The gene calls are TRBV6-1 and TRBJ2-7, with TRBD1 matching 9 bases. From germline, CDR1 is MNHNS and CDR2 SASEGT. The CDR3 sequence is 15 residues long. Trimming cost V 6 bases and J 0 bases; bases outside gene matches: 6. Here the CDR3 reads CASRPGTGLSYEQYF. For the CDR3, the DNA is TGTGCCAGCAGGCCCGGGACAGGGCTCTCCTACGAGCAGTACTTC.

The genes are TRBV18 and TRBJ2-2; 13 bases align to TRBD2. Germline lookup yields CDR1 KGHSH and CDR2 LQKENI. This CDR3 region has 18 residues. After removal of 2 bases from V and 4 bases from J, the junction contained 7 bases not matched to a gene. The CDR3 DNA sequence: TGTGCCAGCTCACCAAGGACTAGCGGGAGCGACGGCACCGGGGAGCTGTTTTTT. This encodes CASSPRTSGSDGTGELFF.

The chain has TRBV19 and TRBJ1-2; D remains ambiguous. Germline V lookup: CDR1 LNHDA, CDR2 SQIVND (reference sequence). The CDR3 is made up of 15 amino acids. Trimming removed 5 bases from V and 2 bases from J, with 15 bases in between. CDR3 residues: CASSGETMGNYGYTF. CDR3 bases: TGTGCCAGTAGTGGAGAGACAATGGGGAACTATGGCTACACCTTC.

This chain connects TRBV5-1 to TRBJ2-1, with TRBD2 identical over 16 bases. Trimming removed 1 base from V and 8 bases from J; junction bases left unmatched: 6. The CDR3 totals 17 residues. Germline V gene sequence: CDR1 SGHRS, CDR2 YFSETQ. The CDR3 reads CASSLRGTSGRVHEQFF. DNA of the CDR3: TGCGCCAGCAGCTTGCGGGGGACTAGCGGGAGGGTCCATGAGCAGTTCTTC.

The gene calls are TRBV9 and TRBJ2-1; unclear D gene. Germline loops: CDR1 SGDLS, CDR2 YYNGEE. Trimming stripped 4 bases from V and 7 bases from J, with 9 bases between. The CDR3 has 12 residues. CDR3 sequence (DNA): TGTGCCAGCAGCTTAGGGATGAATGAGCAGTTCTTC. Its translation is CASSLGMNEQFF.

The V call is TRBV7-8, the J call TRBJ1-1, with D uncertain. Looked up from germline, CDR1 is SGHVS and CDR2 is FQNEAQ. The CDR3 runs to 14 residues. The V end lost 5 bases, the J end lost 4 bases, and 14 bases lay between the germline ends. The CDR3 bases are TGTGCCAGCAGCCAATCAAGTTTGGGCACTGAAGCTTTCTTT. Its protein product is CASSQSSLGTEAFF.

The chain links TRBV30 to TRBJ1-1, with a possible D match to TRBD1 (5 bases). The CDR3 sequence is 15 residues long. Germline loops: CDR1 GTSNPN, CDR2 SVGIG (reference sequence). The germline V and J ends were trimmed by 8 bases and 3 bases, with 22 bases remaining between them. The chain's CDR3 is CARRKGAAGDTEAFF. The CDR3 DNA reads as TGTGCCCGCCGGAAAGGGGCCGCGGGGGACACTGAAGCTTTCTTT.

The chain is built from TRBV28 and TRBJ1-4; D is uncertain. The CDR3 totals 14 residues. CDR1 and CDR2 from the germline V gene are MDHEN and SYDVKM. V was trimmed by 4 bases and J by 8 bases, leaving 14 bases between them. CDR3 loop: CASSSTGLREKLFF. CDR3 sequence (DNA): TGTGCCAGCAGTTCGACGGGTCTGCGGGAAAAACTGTTTTTT.

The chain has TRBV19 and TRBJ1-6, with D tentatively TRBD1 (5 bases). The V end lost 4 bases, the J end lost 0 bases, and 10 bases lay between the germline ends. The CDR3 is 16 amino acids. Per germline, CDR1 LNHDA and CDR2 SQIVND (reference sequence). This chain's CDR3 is CASSTQGSSYNSPLHF. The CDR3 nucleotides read TGTGCCAGTAGTACTCAGGGAAGCTCCTATAATTCACCCCTCCACTTT.

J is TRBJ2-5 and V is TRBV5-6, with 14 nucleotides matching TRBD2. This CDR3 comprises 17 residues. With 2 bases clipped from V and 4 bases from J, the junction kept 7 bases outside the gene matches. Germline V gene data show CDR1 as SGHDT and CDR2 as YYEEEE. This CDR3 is CASSFWTSGRRRETQYF. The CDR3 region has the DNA TGTGCCAGCAGCTTCTGGACTAGCGGGAGGAGGCGAGAGACCCAGTACTTC.

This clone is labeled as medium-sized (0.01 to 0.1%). CDR3 coding DNA: TGTGCCAGCAGTTACTCGGGACAGGTGGGGGAAGAGCAGTACTTC. Residues: CASSYSGQVGEEQYF. The chain recombines TRBV6-5 with TRBJ2-7, with 8 nucleotides matching TRBD1. Germline V gene lookup returns CDR1 MNHEY and CDR2 SVGAGI. V shed 0 bases, J shed 7 bases, and the junction held 8 bases outside the gene matches. This CDR3 has 15 amino acids.

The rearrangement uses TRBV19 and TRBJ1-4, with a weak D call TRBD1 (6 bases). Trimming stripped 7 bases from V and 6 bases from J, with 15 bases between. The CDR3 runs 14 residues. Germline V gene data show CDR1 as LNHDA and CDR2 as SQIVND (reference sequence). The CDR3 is CASTTGAEDEKLFF. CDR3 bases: TGTGCCAGTACCACGGGGGCAGAGGATGAAAAACTGTTTTTT. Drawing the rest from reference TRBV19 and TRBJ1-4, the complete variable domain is DGGITQSPKYLFRKEGQNVTLSCEQNLNHDAMYWYRQDPGQGLRLIYYSQIVNDFQKGDIAEGYSVSREKKESFPLTVTSAQKNPTAFYLCASTTGAEDEKLFFGSGTQLSVL.

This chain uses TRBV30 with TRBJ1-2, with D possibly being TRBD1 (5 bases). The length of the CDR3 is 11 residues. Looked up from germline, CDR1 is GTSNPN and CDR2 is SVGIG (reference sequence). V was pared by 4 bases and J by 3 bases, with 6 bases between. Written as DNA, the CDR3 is TGTGCCTGGACAGGGTACTATGGCTACACCTTC. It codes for CAWTGYYGYTF.

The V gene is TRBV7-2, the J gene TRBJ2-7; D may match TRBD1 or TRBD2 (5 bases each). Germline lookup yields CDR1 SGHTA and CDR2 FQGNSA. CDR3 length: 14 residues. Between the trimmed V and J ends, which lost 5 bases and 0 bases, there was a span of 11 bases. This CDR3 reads CASSPGAISYEQYF. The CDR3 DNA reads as TGTGCCAGCAGCCCCGGGGCCATCTCCTACGAGCAGTACTTC.

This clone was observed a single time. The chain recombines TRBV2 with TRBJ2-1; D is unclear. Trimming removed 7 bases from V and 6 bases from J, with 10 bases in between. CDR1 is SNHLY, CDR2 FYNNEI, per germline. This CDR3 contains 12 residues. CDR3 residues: CASTLLGNEQFF. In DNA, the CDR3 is TGTGCCAGCACCCTCTTGGGCAATGAGCAGTTCTTC.

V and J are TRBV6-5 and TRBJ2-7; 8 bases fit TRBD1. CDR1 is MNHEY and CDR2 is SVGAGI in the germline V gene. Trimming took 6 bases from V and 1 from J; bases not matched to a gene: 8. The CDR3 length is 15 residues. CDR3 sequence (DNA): TGTGCCAGCAGCCTTCAGGGGGCAGGTTCCTACGAGCAGTACTTC. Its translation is CASSLQGAGSYEQYF.

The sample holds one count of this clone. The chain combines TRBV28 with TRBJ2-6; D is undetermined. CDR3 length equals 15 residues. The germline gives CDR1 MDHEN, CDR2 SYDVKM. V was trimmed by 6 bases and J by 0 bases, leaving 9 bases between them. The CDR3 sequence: CASRPTNSGANVLTF. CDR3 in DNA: TGTGCCAGCAGACCGACAAACTCTGGGGCCAACGTCCTGACTTTC. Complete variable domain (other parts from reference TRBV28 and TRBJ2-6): DVKVTQSSRYLVKRTGEKVFLECVQDMDHENMFWYRQDPGLGLRLIYFSYDVKMKEKGDIPEGYSVSREKKERFSLILESASTNQTSMYLCASRPTNSGANVLTFGAGSRLTVL.

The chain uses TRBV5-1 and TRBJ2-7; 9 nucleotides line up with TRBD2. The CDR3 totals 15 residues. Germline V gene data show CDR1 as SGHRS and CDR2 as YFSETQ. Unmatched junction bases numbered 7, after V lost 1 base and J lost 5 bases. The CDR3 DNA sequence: TGCGCCAGCAGCTTGTCTGCGGGGGGGTACAACGAGCAGTACTTC. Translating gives CASSLSAGGYNEQYF. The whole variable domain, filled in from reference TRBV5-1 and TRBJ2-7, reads KAGVTQTPRYLIKTRGQQVTLSCSPISGHRSVSWYQQTPGQGLQFLFEYFSETQRNKGNFPGRFSGRQFSNSRSEMNVSTLELGDSALYLCASSLSAGGYNEQYFGPGTRLTVT.

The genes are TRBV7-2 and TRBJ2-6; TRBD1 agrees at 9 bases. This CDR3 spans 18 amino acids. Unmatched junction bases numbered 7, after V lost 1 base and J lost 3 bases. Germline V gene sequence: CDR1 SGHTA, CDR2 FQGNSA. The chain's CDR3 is CASSLGIQGAGGANVLTF. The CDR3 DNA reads TGTGCCAGCAGCTTAGGAATACAGGGGGCAGGTGGGGCCAACGTCCTGACTTTC.

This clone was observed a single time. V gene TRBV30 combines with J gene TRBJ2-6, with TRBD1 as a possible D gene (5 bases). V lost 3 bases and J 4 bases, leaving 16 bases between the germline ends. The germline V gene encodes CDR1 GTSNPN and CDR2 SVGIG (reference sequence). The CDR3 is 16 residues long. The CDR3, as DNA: TGTGCCTGGAGAAATTACGTGACAGCAGGGGCCAACGTCCTGACTTTC. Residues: CAWRNYVTAGANVLTF.

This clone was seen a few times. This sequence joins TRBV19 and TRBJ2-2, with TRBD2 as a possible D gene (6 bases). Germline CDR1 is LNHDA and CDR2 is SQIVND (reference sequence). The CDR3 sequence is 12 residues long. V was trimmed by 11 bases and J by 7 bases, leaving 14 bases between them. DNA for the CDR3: TGTGCCGCTGGGGGGTACGTCGGGGAGCTGTTTTTT. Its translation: CAAGGYVGELFF.

The CDR3 coding sequence is TGTGCCTCCTACTCCGGGACAGGGGATGAAAAACTGTTTTTT. This translates into CASYSGTGDEKLFF. The chain links TRBV30 to TRBJ1-4; 10 bases map to TRBD1. The ends lost 7 bases at V and 6 bases at J; junction bases unmatched: 8. This CDR3 is built from 14 residues. Per the germline V gene, CDR1 is GTSNPN and CDR2 is SVGIG (reference sequence). Combining the CDR3 with reference TRBV30 and TRBJ1-4 gives the whole variable domain SQTIHQWPATLVQPVGSPLSLECTVEGTSNPNLYWYRQAAGRGLQLLFYSVGIGQISSEVPQNLSASRPQDRQFILSSKKLLLSDSGFYLCASYSGTGDEKLFFGSGTQLSVL.

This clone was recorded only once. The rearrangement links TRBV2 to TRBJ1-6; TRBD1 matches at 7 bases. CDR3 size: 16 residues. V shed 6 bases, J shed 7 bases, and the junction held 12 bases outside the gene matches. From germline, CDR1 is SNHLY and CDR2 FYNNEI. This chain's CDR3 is CASSRRDSEANSPLHF. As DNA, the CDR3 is TGTGCCAGCAGCCGAAGGGACAGCGAGGCAAATTCACCCCTCCACTTT.

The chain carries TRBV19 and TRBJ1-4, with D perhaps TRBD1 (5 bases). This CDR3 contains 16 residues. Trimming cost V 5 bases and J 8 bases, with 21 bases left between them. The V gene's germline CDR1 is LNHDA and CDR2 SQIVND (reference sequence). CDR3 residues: CASSFLSGTAGEKLFF. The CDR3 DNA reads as TGTGCCAGTAGTTTCCTTTCCGGGACGGCGGGCGAAAAACTGTTTTTT. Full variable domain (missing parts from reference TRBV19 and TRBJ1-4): DGGITQSPKYLFRKEGQNVTLSCEQNLNHDAMYWYRQDPGQGLRLIYYSQIVNDFQKGDIAEGYSVSREKKESFPLTVTSAQKNPTAFYLCASSFLSGTAGEKLFFGSGTQLSVL.

CDR3 protein: CASSLWGYPEAFF. The CDR3 DNA follows: TGTGCCAGCAGCTTGTGGGGATACCCTGAAGCTTTCTTT. The rearrangement uses TRBV5-4 and TRBJ1-1, with D unresolved. V was pared by 1 base and J by 6 bases, with 10 bases between. The CDR3 extends over 13 amino acids. Per the germline V gene, CDR1 is SGHNT and CDR2 is YYREEE (reference sequence). The full variable domain, completed using reference TRBV5-4 and TRBJ1-1, is ETGVTQSPTHLIKTRGQQVTLRCSSQSGHNTVSWYQQALGQGPQFIFQYYREEENGRGNFPPRFSGLQFPNYSSELNVNALELDDSALYLCASSLWGYPEAFFGQGTRLTVV.